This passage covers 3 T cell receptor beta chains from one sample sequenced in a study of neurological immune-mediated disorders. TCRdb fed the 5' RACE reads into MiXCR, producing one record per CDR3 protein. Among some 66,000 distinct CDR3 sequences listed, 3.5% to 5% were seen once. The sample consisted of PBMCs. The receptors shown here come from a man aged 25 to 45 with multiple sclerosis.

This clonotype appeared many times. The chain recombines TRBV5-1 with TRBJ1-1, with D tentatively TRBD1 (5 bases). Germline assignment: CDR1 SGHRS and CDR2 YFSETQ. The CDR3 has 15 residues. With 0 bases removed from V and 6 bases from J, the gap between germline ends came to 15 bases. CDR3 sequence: CASSLDEGLSAEAFF. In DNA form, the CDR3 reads TGCGCCAGCAGCTTGGATGAGGGGTTAAGTGCTGAAGCTTTCTTT.

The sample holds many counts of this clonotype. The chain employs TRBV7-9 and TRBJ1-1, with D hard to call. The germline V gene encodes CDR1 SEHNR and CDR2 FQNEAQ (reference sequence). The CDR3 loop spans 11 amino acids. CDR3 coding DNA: TGTGCAGCCGCGGCCAACACTGAAGCTTTCTTT. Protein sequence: CAAAANTEAFF.

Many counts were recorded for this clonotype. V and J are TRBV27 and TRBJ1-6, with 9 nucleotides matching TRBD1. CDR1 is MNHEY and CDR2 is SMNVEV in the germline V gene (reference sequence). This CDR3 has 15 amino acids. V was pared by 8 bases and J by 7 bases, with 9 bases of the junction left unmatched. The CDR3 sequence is CASARGTGLNSPLHF. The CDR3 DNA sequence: TGTGCCAGCGCTCGAGGGACAGGGCTAAATTCACCCCTCCACTTT.